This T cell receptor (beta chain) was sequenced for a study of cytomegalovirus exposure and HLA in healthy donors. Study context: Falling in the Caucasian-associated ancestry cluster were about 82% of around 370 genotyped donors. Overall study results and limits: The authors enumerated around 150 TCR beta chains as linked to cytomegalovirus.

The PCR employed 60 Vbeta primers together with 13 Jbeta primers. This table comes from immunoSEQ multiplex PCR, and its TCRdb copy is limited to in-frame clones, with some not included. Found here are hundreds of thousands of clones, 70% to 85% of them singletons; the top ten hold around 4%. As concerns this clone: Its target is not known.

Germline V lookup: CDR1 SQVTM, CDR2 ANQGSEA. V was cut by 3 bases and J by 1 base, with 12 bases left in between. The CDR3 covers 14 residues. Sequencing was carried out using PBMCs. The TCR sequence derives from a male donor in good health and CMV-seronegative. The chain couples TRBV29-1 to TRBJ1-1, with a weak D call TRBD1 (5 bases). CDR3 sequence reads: CSVDVLGGNTEAFF. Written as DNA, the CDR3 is TGCAGCGTTGACGTGCTGGGGGGGAACACTGAAGCTTTCTTT. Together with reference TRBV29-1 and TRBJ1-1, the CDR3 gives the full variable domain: SAVISQKPSRDICQRGTSLTIQCQVDSQVTMMFWYRQQPGQSLTLIATANQGSEATYESGFVIDKFPISRPNLTFSTLTVSNMSPEDSSIYLCSVDVLGGNTEAFFGQGTRLTVV.